These 22 T cell receptor beta chains share one sample of origin, sequenced in a study of cytomegalovirus exposure and HLA in healthy donors. Both 60 Vbeta primers and 13 Jbeta primers went into the PCR. This table comes from immunoSEQ multiplex PCR, and its TCRdb copy is limited to in-frame clones, with some not included. The sample yields under 150,000 clones, roughly 76% seen once. Sequenced material: PBMCs. Receptors originate from a man younger than 30 in good health and CMV-seronegative.

A note on this clone: Relative to the germline gene, one junction end is altered; a read error may explain this. The chain has TRBV7-9 and TRBJ2-7, with 8 bases fitting TRBD2. This CDR3 comprises 16 residues. Germline CDR1 is SEHNR and CDR2 is FQNEAQ (reference sequence). The CDR3 here is CPSSPLRGGYFYEQYF. CDR3 coding DNA: TGTCCCAGCAGCCCTCTCCGGGGGGGGTACTTCTACGAGCAGTACTTC.

V is TRBV5-1 and J is TRBJ1-2, with 11 bases that match TRBD1. V shed 0 bases, J shed 8 bases, and the junction held 12 bases outside the gene matches. This CDR3 spans 17 amino acids. Per germline, CDR1 SGHRS and CDR2 YFSETQ. The CDR3 loop is CASSLDLGQGAFKGYTF. CDR3 nucleotides: TGCGCCAGCAGCTTGGATCTAGGACAGGGGGCTTTCAAGGGCTACACCTTC.

The chain has TRBV7-8 and TRBJ1-1, with D possibly being TRBD1 (5 bases). Trimming cost V 1 base and J 6 bases, with 15 bases left between them. This CDR3 region has 15 residues. CDR1 and CDR2 from the germline V gene are SGHVS and FQNEAQ. DNA for the CDR3: TGTGCCAGCAGCTTAGATACGGCAGGGACTCCTGAAGCTTTCTTT. Translating gives CASSLDTAGTPEAFF.

V gene TRBV11-3 combines with J gene TRBJ2-7; TRBD1 might be the D (6 bases). The germline V gene has CDR1 SGHNT and CDR2 YENEEA. Trimming took off 5 bases at V and 3 bases at J, with 11 bases between the two ends. This CDR3 is built from 13 residues. CDR3 in amino acids: CASSPLDSYEQYF. DNA of the CDR3: TGTGCCAGCAGCCCTCTGGACAGCTACGAGCAGTACTTC.

For this clone: The same CDR3 also results from other DNA sequences found in this sample. The chain uses TRBV4-2 and TRBJ2-7, with a possible D match to TRBD2 (7 bases). V was cut by 2 bases and J by 2 bases, with 13 bases left in between. Germline CDR1 reads LGHNA; CDR2 reads YNFKEQ. CDR3 length: 15 residues. In DNA, the CDR3 is TGTGCCAGCAGCCAAAATACCGGGGGGCCCTACGAGCAGTACTTC. It translates to CASSQNTGGPYEQYF.

This clone was seen more than once but under ten times. The chain carries TRBV11-2 and TRBJ2-7; maybe TRBD1 (5 bases). The V gene lost 8 bases and the J gene lost 2 bases, with 10 bases spanning the gap. The CDR3 runs to 12 residues. Looked up from germline, CDR1 is SGHAT and CDR2 is FQNNGV. The CDR3 here is CASGGAPYEQYF. CDR3 coding DNA: TGTGCCAGCGGTGGGGCCCCCTACGAGCAGTACTTC.

The J gene is TRBJ1-6, the V gene TRBV9; D is ambiguous. The germline V gene has CDR1 SGDLS and CDR2 YYNGEE. This CDR3 has 13 amino acids. Deletions cut 2 bases from V and 7 bases from J, with 7 bases between. As DNA, the CDR3 is TGTGCCAGCAGCGTTAAGGAGAATTCACCCCTCCACTTT. It specifies CASSVKENSPLHF.

This clone was detected once. V is TRBV28 and J is TRBJ1-5; no clear D gene. Germline V lookup: CDR1 MDHEN, CDR2 SYDVKM. The CDR3 has 15 amino acids. Trimming left V 7 bases short and J 5 bases short, with 18 bases between. In DNA form, the CDR3 reads TGTGCCAGCATCAATGCCGGGGAGGGTGATCAGCCCCAGCATTTT. Translating it yields CASINAGEGDQPQHF.

A remark on this clone: Within the sample, other DNA sequences also encode this same CDR3. The chain joins TRBV30 to TRBJ1-6; unclear D gene. V lost 0 bases and J lost 7, with 10 bases in between. The CDR3 totals 14 residues. CDR1 and CDR2 (germline): GTSNPN, SVGIG (reference sequence). The DNA for the CDR3 is TGTGCCTGGAGTGTTGGCGGCGGGAATTCACCCCTCCACTTT. This gives the protein CAWSVGGGNSPLHF.

This chain connects TRBV5-1 to TRBJ2-7, with 8 bases matching TRBD1. J was trimmed by 2 bases and V by 4 bases; bases with no gene match: 8. This CDR3 region has 15 residues. Germline V lookup: CDR1 SGHRS, CDR2 YFSETQ. CDR3 region: CASSPGQGFPYEQYF. CDR3 DNA: TGCGCCAGCAGCCCCGGACAGGGTTTCCCCTACGAGCAGTACTTC.

The chain links TRBV27 to TRBJ1-2; D is ambiguous. The CDR3 has 12 amino acids. V shed 2 bases and J shed 4 bases, with 5 bases lying between them. CDR1 MNHEY and CDR2 SMNVEV come from the germline V gene (reference sequence). This CDR3 is CASSLRGYGYTF. CDR3 coding DNA: TGTGCCAGCAGTTTACGGGGCTATGGCTACACCTTC.

The V and J genes are TRBV6-6 and TRBJ2-5, with 11 bases lining up with TRBD1. Gene TRBJ2-7 matches the end of the DNA better, so the J call may be wrong. This CDR3 spans 12 amino acids. Germline V CDR1 and CDR2: MNHNY, SVGAGI (reference sequence). The CDR3 spells CASGQGASEQYF. The CDR3 nucleotides read TGTGCCAGCGGACAGGGGGCTTCCGAGCAGTACTTC.

The V gene is TRBV9, the J gene TRBJ1-1; possible D gene TRBD1, 6 bases. V lost 0 bases and J 6 bases, leaving 12 bases between the germline ends. Germline V gene sequence: CDR1 SGDLS, CDR2 YYNGEE. The CDR3 sequence is 14 residues long. CDR3 sequence (DNA): TGTGCCAGCAGCGTAGATTTCAGGGGATCTGAAGCTTTCTTT. This translates into CASSVDFRGSEAFF.

This chain uses TRBV7-6 with TRBJ1-4, with 7 bases aligning to TRBD1. The V gene end was trimmed by 5 bases and the J gene end by 5 bases; junction bases not matched to a gene: 5. Germline loops: CDR1 SGHVS, CDR2 FNYEAQ. CDR3 length: 14 amino acids. CDR3 sequence: CASSTGVPNEKLFF. CDR3 nucleotides: TGTGCCAGCAGCACAGGGGTACCAAATGAAAAACTGTTTTTT.

J is TRBJ1-5 and V is TRBV28; TRBD1 aligns across 10 bases. CDR1 and CDR2 (germline): MDHEN, SYDVKM. V lost 5 bases and J lost 3; bases outside the gene matches: 7. The CDR3 contains 16 residues. CDR3 region: CASSTGQGIDNQPQHF. The CDR3, as DNA: TGTGCCAGCAGTACGGGACAGGGGATTGACAATCAGCCCCAGCATTTT.

The genes are TRBV5-6 and TRBJ1-6, with D possibly being TRBD1 (6 bases). Germline values: CDR1 SGHDT, CDR2 YYEEEE. The ends were cut back, 3 bases at V and 7 bases at J, with 14 bases in the middle. The CDR3 has 15 residues. The CDR3 sequence is CASSSEQGVNSPLHF. For the CDR3, the DNA is TGTGCCAGCAGCTCAGAACAGGGAGTAAATTCACCCCTCCACTTT. The complete variable domain, with remaining parts taken from reference TRBV5-6 and TRBJ1-6, reads DAGVTQSPTHLIKTRGQQVTLRCSPKSGHDTVSWYQQALGQGPQFIFQYYEEEERQRGNFPDRFSGHQFPNYSSELNVNALLLGDSALYLCASSSEQGVNSPLHFGNGTRLTVT.

This sequence joins TRBV7-9 and TRBJ2-1; TRBD2 matches at 9 bases. V lost 3 bases to trimming and J lost 4 bases; unmatched junction nucleotides: 10. Per the germline V gene, CDR1 is SEHNR and CDR2 is FQNEAQ (reference sequence). The CDR3 has 17 residues. The CDR3 spells CASSLVRAGGPYNEQFF. The CDR3 DNA sequence: TGTGCCAGCAGCTTGGTTCGGGCGGGGGGGCCATACAATGAGCAGTTCTTC.

The chain links TRBV7-2 to TRBJ1-5; a possible D gene is TRBD1 (6 bases). V dropped 5 bases and J dropped 5 bases, with 10 bases sitting between them. From germline, CDR1 is SGHTA and CDR2 FQGNSA. The CDR3 consists of 13 residues. DNA of the CDR3: TGTGCCAGCAGCCCTTGGACAGATCAGCCCCAGCATTTT. Amino acids: CASSPWTDQPQHF.

The J gene is TRBJ1-1, the V gene TRBV30; no reliable D call. The germline CDR1 and CDR2 sequences are GTSNPN and SVGIG (reference sequence). V lost 4 bases to trimming and J lost 4 bases, with 13 bases between them. CDR3 length equals 13 residues. This CDR3 is CAWTVARLTEAFF. Written as DNA, the CDR3 is TGTGCCTGGACTGTGGCCAGGCTCACTGAAGCTTTCTTT.

The gene calls are TRBV7-8 and TRBJ2-7, with 11 bases that match TRBD1. The ends lost 0 bases at V and 2 bases at J; junction bases unmatched: 6. Germline V gives CDR1 SGHVS, CDR2 FQNEAQ. The CDR3 is 17 amino acids. The CDR3 nucleotides read TGTGCCAGCAGCTTAGCGGGCCCGGGACAGGGGGCCTACGAGCAGTACTTC. It specifies CASSLAGPGQGAYEQYF. The variable domain in full, with the rest retrieved from reference TRBV7-8 and TRBJ2-7, is GAGVSQSPRYKVAKRGQDVALRCDPISGHVSLFWYQQALGQGPEFLTYFQNEAQLDKSGLPSDRFFAERPEGSVSTLKIQRTQQEDSAVYLCASSLAGPGQGAYEQYFGPGTRLTVT.

The chain recombines TRBV7-8 with TRBJ1-6, with 10 bases aligning to TRBD1. From germline, CDR1 is SGHVS and CDR2 FQNEAQ. This CDR3 comprises 17 residues. V dropped 5 bases and J dropped 10; count of bases not matched to a gene: 14. The chain's CDR3 is CASSRWTGGGEWSPLHF. CDR3 nucleotides: TGTGCCAGCAGCCGCTGGACAGGGGGGGGAGAGTGGTCACCCCTCCACTTT.

In this sample, this clone turned up once. This chain connects TRBV10-1 to TRBJ2-3, with 7 positions matching TRBD2. V lost 4 bases and J lost 3; bases outside the gene matches: 13. Germline V lookup: CDR1 WNHNN, CDR2 SYGVQD (reference sequence). The length of the CDR3 is 17 residues. CDR3 protein: CASSGGGGPYGTDTQYF. CDR3 sequence (DNA): TGCGCCAGCAGTGGGGGGGGAGGGCCCTATGGAACAGATACGCAGTATTTT.